This TCR beta chain was observed in a study of T cells after somatic rescue of genetic block. This clone was counted between two and nine times. The method was immunoSEQ multiplex PCR; TCRdb's version includes in-frame clones alone and lacks a portion of them. The sample includes 110,000 or so clones, approximately 90% of them seen just once. The source is a woman aged 18-29 years. Sequenced: peripheral blood mononuclear cells (PBMCs).

CDR3 sequence: CASSPYVGTSMNEQFF. Written as DNA, the CDR3 is TGTGCCAGCAGCCCATACGTAGGGACTAGCATGAATGAGCAGTTCTTC. V and J are TRBV5-8 and TRBJ2-1, with TRBD2 identical over 9 bases. Per the germline V gene, CDR1 is SGHTS and CDR2 is YDEGEE. V shed 4 bases, J shed 7 bases, and the junction held 12 bases outside the gene matches. CDR3 size: 16 residues.